The clone carrying this TCR beta chain was detected only once. Antigen: not known. Both 60 Vbeta primers and 13 Jbeta primers went into the PCR. Profiled with immunoSEQ multiplex PCR; TCRdb holds only in-frame clones, not every one. The sample consists of some 150,000 clones, just under 85% of them appearing once. The record originates from a study of cytomegalovirus exposure and HLA in healthy donors. General observations from the study: When analyzed later, a missense DCLRE1C variant was found to be linked to TCR beta V- and J-gene trimming. TCR beta sequences reportedly predicted the HLA-A and HLA-B alleles of most subjects accurately. A later analysis, which compared TCR beta chains of equal frequency, found the HLA-associated ones more clonally expanded.

Sequencing used PBMCs. The sequence was collected from a woman aged 40 to 50 in good health and CMV-seronegative.

CDR3 coding DNA: TGTGCCAGCGGTGCGACAGCTATGAACACTGAAGCTTTCTTT. Translating it yields CASGATAMNTEAFF. V and J are TRBV28 and TRBJ1-1, with D maybe TRBD1 (5 bases). Trimming left V 8 bases short and J 0 bases short, with 13 bases between. Germline V gene lookup returns CDR1 MDHEN and CDR2 SYDVKM. The CDR3 spans 14 residues.